This section outlines one TCR beta chain sequence together with its context. This sample is drawn from a study of T cell responses to AZD1222 COVID-19 vaccine. J lost 2 bases, V lost 6 bases, and 9 bases had no gene match. The CDR3 runs 15 residues. The V gene's germline CDR1 is MNHEY and CDR2 SVGAGI. Only in-frame clones appear in the TCRdb table, and some are missing; sequencing was by immunoSEQ multiplex PCR. The data show 100,000 to 140,000 clones, roughly 87% seen once. The chain recombines TRBV6-5 with TRBJ1-1, with 7 positions matching TRBD1. The receptor comes from an adult who received the AZD1222 COVID-19 vaccine. The sequenced sample was peripheral blood, obtained 28 days after the second AZD1222 dose. The CDR3 here is CASRSPTGDNTEAFF. In DNA form, the CDR3 reads TGTGCCAGCAGATCTCCTACAGGGGACAACACTGAAGCTTTCTTT.